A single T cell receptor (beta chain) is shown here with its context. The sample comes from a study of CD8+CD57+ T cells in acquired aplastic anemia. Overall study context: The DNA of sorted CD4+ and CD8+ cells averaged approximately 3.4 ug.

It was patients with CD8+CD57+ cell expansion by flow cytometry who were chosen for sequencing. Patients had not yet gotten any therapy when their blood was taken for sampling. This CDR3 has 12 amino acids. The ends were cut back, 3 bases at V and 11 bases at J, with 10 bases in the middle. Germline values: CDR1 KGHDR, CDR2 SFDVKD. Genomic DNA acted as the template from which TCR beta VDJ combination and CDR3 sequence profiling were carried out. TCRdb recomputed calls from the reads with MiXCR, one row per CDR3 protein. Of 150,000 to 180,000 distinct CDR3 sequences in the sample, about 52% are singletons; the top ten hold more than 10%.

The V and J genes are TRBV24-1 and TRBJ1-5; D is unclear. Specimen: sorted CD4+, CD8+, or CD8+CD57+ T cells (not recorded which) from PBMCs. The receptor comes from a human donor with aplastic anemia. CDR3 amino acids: CATSDPSGSQHF. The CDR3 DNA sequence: TGTGCCACCAGTGATCCCTCGGGGTCCCAGCATTTT.